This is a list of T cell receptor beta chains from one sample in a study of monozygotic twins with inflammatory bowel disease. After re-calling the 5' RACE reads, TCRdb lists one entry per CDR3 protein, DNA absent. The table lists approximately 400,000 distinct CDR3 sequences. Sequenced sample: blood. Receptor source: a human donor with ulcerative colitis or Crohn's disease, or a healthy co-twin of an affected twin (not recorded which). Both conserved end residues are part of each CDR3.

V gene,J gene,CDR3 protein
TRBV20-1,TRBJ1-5,CSARTVINQPQHF
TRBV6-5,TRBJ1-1,CASSYIPRISNTEAFF
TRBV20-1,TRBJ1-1,CSAIRTGMNTEAFF
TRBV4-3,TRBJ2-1,CASSQRMGSYNEQFF
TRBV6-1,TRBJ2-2,CASSEQTGANTGELFF
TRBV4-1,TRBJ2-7,CASSQERQVYEQYF
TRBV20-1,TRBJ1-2,CSARFLGTNYGYTF
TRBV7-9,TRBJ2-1,CASSLRSGKMGEQFF
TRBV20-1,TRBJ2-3,CSARSWGSGRWDTQYF
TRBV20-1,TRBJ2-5,CSARQGQAKETQYF
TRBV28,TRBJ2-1,CASSSTTAGVYNEQFF
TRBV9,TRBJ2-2,CASSVSGGALAGELFF
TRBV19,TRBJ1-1,CASRLEEGGTEAFF
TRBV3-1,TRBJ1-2,CASSQASTGGRGYTF
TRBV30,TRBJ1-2,CAWSGAGTGYTF
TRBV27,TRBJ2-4,CASSFSPSGLIQYF
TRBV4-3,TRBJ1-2,CASSQVGQLNYGYTF
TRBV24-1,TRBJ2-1,CATSDPIREGDNEQFF
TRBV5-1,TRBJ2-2,CASSLQGDTGELFF
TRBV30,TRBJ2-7,CALTLIGNYEQYF
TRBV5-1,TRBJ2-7,CASSQDSVTYEQYF
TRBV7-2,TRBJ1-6,CASSLNRGPNSPLHF
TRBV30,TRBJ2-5,CAWTPGGRGETQYF
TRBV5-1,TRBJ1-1,CASSTFGAVDTEAFF
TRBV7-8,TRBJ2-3,CASTIRPDTQYF
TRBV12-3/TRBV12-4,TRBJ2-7,CASSFSGGYEQYF
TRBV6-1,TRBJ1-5,CASSEIGPVPGPQHF
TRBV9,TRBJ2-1,CASSPRQGGDEQFF
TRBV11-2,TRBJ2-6,CASSLHTRTGPISGANVLTF
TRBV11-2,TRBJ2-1,CASRVGGAGWNEQFF
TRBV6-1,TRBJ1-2,CASRPTGQSYGYTF
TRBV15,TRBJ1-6,CATSTEAINSPLHF
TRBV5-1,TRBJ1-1,CASRKTGGEAFF
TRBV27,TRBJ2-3,CASSFYSGTDTQYF
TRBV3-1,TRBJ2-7,CASSQVDEQYF
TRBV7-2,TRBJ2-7,CASSSTLTYEQYF
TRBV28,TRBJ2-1,CASSLAGGPGNEQFF
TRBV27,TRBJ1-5,CASSLDRSNQPQHF
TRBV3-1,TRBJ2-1,CASSQVKGNEQFF
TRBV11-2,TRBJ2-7,CASSHVKSGGTYEQYF